The clone carrying this T cell receptor (beta chain) appeared a few times. These data originate in a study of T cells in Graves' hyperthyroidism and ophthalmopathy. Trimming removed 0 bases from V and 3 bases from J, with 9 bases in between. Germline-derived CDR1 and CDR2 are SGHRS and YFSETQ. The CDR3 length is 14 residues. Researchers took RNA transcripts and amplified the TCR beta CDR3 regions from them. During a first-round RT-PCR of the TCR CDR3, the HTBI primer set was used. In TCRdb, the multiplex PCR reads were re-called with MiXCR into one record per CDR3 protein. The profile covers hundreds of thousands of distinct CDR3 sequences, with about a sixth appearing a single time and around 3.5% taken by the ten largest.

Input material: blood. The chain employs TRBV5-1 and TRBJ1-2; weak D call: TRBD1 (5 bases). The TCR was taken from a woman aged 40-49 years with Graves' ophthalmopathy. This CDR3 is CASSLVGVDYGYTF. In DNA, the CDR3 is TGCGCCAGCAGCTTGGTAGGGGTTGACTATGGCTACACCTTC. The variable domain in full, completed from reference TRBV5-1 and TRBJ1-2, reads KAGVTQTPRYLIKTRGQQVTLSCSPISGHRSVSWYQQTPGQGLQFLFEYFSETQRNKGNFPGRFSGRQFSNSRSEMNVSTLELGDSALYLCASSLVGVDYGYTFGSGTRLTVV.